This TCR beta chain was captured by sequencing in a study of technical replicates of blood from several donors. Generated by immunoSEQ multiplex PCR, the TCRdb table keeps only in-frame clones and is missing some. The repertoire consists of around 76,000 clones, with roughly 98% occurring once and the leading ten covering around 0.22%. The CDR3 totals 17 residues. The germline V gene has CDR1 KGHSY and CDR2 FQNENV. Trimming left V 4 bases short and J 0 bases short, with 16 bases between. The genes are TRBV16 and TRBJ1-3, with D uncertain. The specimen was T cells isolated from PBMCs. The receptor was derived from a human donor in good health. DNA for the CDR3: TGTGCCAGCAGCCCCCCTGGCGGAGCGAGCTCTGGAAACACCATATATTTT. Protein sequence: CASSPPGGASSGNTIYF.